The 4 T cell receptor beta chains below all came from one sample that was sequenced in a study of blood T cells in healthy people across ages. Next came a second PCR, run for 7 to 11 cycles, which used a sample-barcoded 5' primer along with a J-beta primer mix. TCRdb processed the 5' RACE reads anew with MiXCR; each CDR3 protein has one entry. The sample yields 950,000 to 1,200,000 distinct CDR3 sequences, about two fifths seen once. Sequencing was done on a sample of blood. The receptors come from a young man in good health.

V gene TRBV12-3 or TRBV12-4 combines with J gene TRBJ2-7, with TRBD2 identical over 9 bases. Germline trimming cut 8 bases from V and 4 bases from J; bases unmatched to any gene: 12. The CDR3 is 15 residues long. CDR3: CASSLGAGGRYEQYF. CDR3 bases: TGTGCCAGCTCGTTAGGGGCGGGAGGGCGTTACGAGCAGTACTTC.

This clonotype has only a few counts. The V call is TRBV6-5, the J call TRBJ2-3; the D gene could be TRBD1 or TRBD2 (5 bases each). V was clipped by 10 bases and J by 7 bases, with 15 bases between them. The germline V gene has CDR1 MNHEY and CDR2 SVGAGI. CDR3 size: 12 residues. In DNA form, the CDR3 reads TGTGCCACGTCGAGGGGCAGGAATACGCAGTATTTT. Its translation is CATSRGRNTQYF.

The chain employs TRBV29-1 and TRBJ2-1, with 7 bases matching TRBD2. Losses at the gene ends were 1 base for V and 6 bases for J; bases not matched to a gene: 6. CDR3 length: 14 residues. Germline loops: CDR1 SQVTM, CDR2 ANQGSEA. The chain's CDR3 is CSVEGGGGRNEQFF. CDR3 nucleotides: TGCAGCGTTGAAGGGGGCGGGGGTCGCAATGAGCAGTTCTTC.

As to this clonotype: A read error may account for a junction end that differs from germline. The V call is TRBV6-5, the J call TRBJ2-7, with D perhaps given as TRBD1 or TRBD2 (5 bases each). There are 15 residues in the CDR3. The germline CDR1 and CDR2 sequences are MNHEY and SVGAGI. In DNA form, the CDR3 reads TGTGCCAGCAGCCAACCCGGGACCGGGGCCTACGAGCAGAACTTC. It specifies CASSQPGTGAYEQNF.